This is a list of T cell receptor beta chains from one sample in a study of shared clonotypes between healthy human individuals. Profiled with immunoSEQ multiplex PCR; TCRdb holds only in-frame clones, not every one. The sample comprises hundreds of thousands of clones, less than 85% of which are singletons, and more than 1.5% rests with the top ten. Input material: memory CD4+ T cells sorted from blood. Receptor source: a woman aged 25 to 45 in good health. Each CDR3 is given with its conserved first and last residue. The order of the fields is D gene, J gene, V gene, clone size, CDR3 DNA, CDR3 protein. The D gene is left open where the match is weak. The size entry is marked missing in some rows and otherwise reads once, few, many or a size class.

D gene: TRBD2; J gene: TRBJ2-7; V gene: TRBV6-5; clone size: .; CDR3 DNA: TGTGCCAGCAACCAACCGGGAGGATGGGGGGAGCAGTACTTC; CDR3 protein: CASNQPGGWGEQYF
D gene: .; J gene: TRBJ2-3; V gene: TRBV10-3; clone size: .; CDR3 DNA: TGTGCCATCAGTGGTTACTCAGACCGGGCAGATACGCAGTATTTT; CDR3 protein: CAISGYSDRADTQYF
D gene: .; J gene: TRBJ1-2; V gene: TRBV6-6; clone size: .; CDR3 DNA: TGTGCCAGCAGTCCAAAGACAGACTCCTATGGCTACACCTTC; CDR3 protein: CASSPKTDSYGYTF
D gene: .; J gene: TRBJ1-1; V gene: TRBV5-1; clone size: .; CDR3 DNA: TGCGCCAGCAGCTCTGAGGTGGTTGCTGAAGCTTTCTTT; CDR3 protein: CASSSEVVAEAFF
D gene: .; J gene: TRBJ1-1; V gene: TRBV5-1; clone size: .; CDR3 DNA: TGCGCCAGCAGCCGGGGGCAGAACACTGAAGCTTTCTTT; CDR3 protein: CASSRGQNTEAFF
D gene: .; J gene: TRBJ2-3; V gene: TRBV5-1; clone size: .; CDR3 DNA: TGCGCCAGCAGCCACCGTGCCGGGACTAGCACAGATACGCAGTATTTT; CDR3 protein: CASSHRAGTSTDTQYF
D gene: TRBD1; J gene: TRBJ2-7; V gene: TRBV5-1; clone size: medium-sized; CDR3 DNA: TGCGCCAGCAGCGCCACAGGACAGGCCGGCGAGCAGTACTTC; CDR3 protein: CASSATGQAGEQYF
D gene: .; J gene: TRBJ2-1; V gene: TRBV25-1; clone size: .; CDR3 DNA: TGTGCCAGCAGTGAAAACAGGGGGGGATACAATGAGCAGTTCTTC; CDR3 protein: CASSENRGGYNEQFF
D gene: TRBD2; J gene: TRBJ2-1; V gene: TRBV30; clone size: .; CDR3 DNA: TGTGCCTGGAGAGGAGCGGGGTCCTACAATGAGCAGTTCTTC; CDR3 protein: CAWRGAGSYNEQFF
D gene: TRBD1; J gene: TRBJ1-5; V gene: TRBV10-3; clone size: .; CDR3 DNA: TGTGCCATCAGAGGACAGGGAGGAAATCAGCCCCAGCATTTT; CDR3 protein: CAIRGQGGNQPQHF
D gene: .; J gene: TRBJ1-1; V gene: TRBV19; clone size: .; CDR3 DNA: TGTGCCAGTACCAGGCCCAAAGGACAGAACATGAACACTGAAGCTTTCTTT; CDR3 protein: CASTRPKGQNMNTEAFF
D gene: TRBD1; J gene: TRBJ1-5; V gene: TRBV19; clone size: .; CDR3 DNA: TGTGCCAGTAGTATAGCACAGGGGATTGAGTCCCAGCATTTT; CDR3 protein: CASSIAQGIESQHF
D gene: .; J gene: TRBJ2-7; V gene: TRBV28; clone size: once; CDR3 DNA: TGTGCCAGCAGAGGGACGGCCGGTATAATAGAGCAGTACTTC; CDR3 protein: CASRGTAGIIEQYF
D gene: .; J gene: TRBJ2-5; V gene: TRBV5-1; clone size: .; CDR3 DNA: TGCGCCAGCAGCTTGCCTAAGGGAGGCGCCCAAGAGACCCAGTACTTC; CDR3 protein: CASSLPKGGAQETQYF
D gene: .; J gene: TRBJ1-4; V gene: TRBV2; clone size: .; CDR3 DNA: TGTGCCAGCCAACGTGAGGGGGTTTCGGAAAAACTGTTTTTT; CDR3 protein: CASQREGVSEKLFF
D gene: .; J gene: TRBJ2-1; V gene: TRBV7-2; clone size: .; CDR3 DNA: TGTGCCAGCAGCTCCCCTATGATAGATGAGCAGTTCTTC; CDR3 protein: CASSSPMIDEQFF
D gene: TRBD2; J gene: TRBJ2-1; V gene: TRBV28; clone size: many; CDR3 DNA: TGTGCCAGCAGTTTATTCGGGACTAGCGGGAGGGCCAGGCTCAATGAGCAGTTCTTC; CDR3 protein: CASSLFGTSGRARLNEQFF
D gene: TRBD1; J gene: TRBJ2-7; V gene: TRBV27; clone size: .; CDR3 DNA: TGTGCCAGCAGTTTATGGTCACAGGGGAACCGGATCGAGCAGTACTTC; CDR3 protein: CASSLWSQGNRIEQYF
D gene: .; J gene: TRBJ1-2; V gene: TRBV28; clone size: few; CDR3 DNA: TGTGCCAGCAGTTTACTCGCCGGGACTAACTATGGCTACACCTTC; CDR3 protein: CASSLLAGTNYGYTF
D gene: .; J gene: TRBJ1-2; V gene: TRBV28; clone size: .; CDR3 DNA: TGTGCCAGCAGTCTTCAGGGTGGGGACTATGGCTACACCTTC; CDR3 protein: CASSLQGGDYGYTF
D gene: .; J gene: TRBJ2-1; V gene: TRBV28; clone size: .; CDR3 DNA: TGTGCCAGCAGCCCAGGGGGGCGAGAGAATGAGCAGTTCTTC; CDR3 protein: CASSPGGRENEQFF
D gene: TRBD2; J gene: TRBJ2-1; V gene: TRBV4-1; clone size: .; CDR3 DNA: TGCGCCAGCAGCCAAGCCTTCCGTTCCAGCGGGAGTAATGAGCAGTTCTTC; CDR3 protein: CASSQAFRSSGSNEQFF
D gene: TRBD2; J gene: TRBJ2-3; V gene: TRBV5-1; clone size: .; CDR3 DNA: TGCGCCAGCAGCTTGGGGTTAGCGGGAGGGCCGACAGATACGCAGTATTTT; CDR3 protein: CASSLGLAGGPTDTQYF
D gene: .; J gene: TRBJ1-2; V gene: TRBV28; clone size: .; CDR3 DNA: TGTGCCAGCAAGGGCGGGCTCTTTCCCTACACCTTC; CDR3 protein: CASKGGLFPYTF
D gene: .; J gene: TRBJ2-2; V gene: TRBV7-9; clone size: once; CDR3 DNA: TGTGCCAGCAGCTTAACCAGTGGGGAGCTGTTTTTT; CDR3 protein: CASSLTSGELFF
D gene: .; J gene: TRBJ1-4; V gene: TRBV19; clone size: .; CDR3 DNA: TGTGCCAGTAGTCCCCCGGAATTGGATGAAAAACTGTTTTTT; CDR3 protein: CASSPPELDEKLFF
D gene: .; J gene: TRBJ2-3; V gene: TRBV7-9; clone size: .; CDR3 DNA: TGTGCCAGCAGCCCAGTGGGGGATACGCAGTATTTT; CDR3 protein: CASSPVGDTQYF
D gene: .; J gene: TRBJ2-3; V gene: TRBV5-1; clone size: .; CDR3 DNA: TGCGCCAGCAGCTTGGATCGGGGATACTCGAATACGCAGTATTTT; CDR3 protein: CASSLDRGYSNTQYF
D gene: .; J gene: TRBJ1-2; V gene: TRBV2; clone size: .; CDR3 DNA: TGTGCCAGCTCCCCCGAGGGAGCGTCCTATGGCTACACCTTC; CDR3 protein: CASSPEGASYGYTF
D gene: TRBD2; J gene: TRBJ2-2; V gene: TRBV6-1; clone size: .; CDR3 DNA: TGTGCCAGCAGTAGACTAGCGATGGGACCCGGGGAGCTGTTTTTT; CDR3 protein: CASSRLAMGPGELFF
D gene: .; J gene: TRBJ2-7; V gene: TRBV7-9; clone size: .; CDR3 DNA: TGTGCCAGCAGCTTAGATCAAGGGCATTACGAGCAGTACTTC; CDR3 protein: CASSLDQGHYEQYF
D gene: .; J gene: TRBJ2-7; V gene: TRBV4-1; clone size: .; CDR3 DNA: TGCGCCAGCAGCCAAGAGTCCGTTACCTACGAGCAGTACTTC; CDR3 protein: CASSQESVTYEQYF
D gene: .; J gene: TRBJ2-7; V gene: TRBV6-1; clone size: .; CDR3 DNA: TGTGCCAGCAGCGGGGACACTTACTACGAGCAGTACTTC; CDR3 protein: CASSGDTYYEQYF
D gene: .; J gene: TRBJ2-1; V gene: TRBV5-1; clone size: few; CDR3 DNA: TGCGCCAGCAGCTTATCAAGCGGTGCCTACAATGAGCAGTTCTTC; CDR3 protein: CASSLSSGAYNEQFF
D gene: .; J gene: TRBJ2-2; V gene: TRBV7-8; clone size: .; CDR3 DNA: TGTGCCAGCAGCTTAACGAGGAACACCGGGGAGCTGTTTTTT; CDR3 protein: CASSLTRNTGELFF
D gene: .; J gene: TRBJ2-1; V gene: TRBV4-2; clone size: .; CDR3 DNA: TGTGCCAGCAGCCAACTTCCTAGCTCGACGAACAATGAGCAGTTCTTC; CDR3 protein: CASSQLPSSTNNEQFF
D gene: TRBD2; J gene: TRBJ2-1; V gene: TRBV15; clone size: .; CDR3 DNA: TGTGCCACCGGGACTAGTGGCTACAATGAGCAGTTCTTC; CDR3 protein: CATGTSGYNEQFF
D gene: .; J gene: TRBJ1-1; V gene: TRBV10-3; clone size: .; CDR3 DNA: TGTGCCATCTCCGGGCAGAACACTGAAGCTTTCTTT; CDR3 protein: CAISGQNTEAFF
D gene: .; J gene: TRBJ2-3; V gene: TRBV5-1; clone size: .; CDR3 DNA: TGCGCCAGCAGCTTGGTAGGCGGCTCTAGCACAGATACGCAGTATTTT; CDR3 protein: CASSLVGGSSTDTQYF
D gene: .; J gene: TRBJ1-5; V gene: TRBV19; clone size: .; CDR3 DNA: TGTGCCAGTAGGTCCGCAGGGGCAAGACCCCAGCATTTT; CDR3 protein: CASRSAGARPQHF
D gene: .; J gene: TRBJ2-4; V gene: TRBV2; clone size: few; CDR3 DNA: TGTGCCAGCAGACCAACAGTAGCCAAAAACATTCAGTACTTC; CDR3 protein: CASRPTVAKNIQYF
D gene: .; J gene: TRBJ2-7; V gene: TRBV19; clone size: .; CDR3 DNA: TGTGCCAGTAGTATACAGGGTGGGCTGACCTACGAGCAGTACTTC; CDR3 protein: CASSIQGGLTYEQYF
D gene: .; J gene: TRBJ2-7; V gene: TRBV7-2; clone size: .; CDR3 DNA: TGTGCCAGCAGCTTAGAGGCTAGCCTCAGGAGCTCCTACGAGCAGTACTTC; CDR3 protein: CASSLEASLRSSYEQYF
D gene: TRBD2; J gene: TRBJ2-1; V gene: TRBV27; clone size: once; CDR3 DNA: TGTGCCAGTTCTAGCGGGAGGGCATACAATGAGCAGTTCTTC; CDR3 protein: CASSSGRAYNEQFF
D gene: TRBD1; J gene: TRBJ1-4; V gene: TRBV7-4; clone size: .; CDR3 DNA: TGTGCCAGCAGTCTAAAAAACCTACAGGGGGCCCGTAATGAAAAACTGTTTTTT; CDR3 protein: CASSLKNLQGARNEKLFF
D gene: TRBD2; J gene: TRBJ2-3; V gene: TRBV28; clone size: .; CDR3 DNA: TGTGCCAGCCTAGCGGGCACAGATACGCAGTATTTT; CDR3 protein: CASLAGTDTQYF
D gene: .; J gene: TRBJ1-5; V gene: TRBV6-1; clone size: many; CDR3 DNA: TGTGCCAGCAGTGAAGCCTGGCAGCCCCAGCATTTT; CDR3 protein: CASSEAWQPQHF
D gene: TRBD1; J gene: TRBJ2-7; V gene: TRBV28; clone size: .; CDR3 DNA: TGTGCCAGCAGGGGGACAGGCGCCTACGAGCAGTACTTC; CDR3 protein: CASRGTGAYEQYF
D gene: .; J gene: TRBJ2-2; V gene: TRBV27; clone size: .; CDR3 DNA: TGTGCCAGCAGTCCCTGGAACACCGGGGAGCTGTTTTTT; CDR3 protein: CASSPWNTGELFF
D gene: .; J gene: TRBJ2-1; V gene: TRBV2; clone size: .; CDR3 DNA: TGTGCCACCACGGGGGAAACGAGCTCCTACAATGAGCAGTTCTTC; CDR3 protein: CATTGETSSYNEQFF
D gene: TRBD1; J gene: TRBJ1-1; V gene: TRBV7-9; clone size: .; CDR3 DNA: TGTGCCAGCAGCTTAAAGGGACAGAGGAACACTGAAGCTTTCTTT; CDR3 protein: CASSLKGQRNTEAFF
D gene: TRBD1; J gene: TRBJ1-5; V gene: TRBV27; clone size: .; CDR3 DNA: TGTGCCAGCAGTTTGAGCGGGACAGGGGGAGTTCAGCCCCAGCATTTT; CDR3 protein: CASSLSGTGGVQPQHF
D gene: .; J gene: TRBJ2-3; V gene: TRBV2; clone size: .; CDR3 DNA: TGTGCCAGCGGATTCGTCGGCACAGATACGCAGTATTTT; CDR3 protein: CASGFVGTDTQYF
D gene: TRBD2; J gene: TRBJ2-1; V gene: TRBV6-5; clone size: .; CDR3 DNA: TGTGCCAGCAGTTACACCTCTAGCGGGAGGGCCCCACGGCAGTTCTTC; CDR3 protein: CASSYTSSGRAPRQFF
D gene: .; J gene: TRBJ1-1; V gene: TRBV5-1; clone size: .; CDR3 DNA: TGCGCCAGCAGCTTGTCGGGCGGGCTTGGGAACACTGAAGCTTTCTTT; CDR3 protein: CASSLSGGLGNTEAFF
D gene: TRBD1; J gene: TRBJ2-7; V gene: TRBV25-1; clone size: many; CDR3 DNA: TGTGCCAGCAGTGAGACAGGGGTCTCCTACGAGCAGTACTTC; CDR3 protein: CASSETGVSYEQYF
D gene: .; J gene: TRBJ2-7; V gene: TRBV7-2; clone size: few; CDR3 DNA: TGTGCCAGCGGGACTTCTAGTTACGAGCAGTACTTC; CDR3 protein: CASGTSSYEQYF